A single sample is the source of the 32 T cell receptor beta chains below, sequenced in a study of neurological immune-mediated disorders. TCRdb reanalysed the 5' RACE reads using MiXCR and keeps one entry per CDR3 protein. The profile shows under 70,000 distinct CDR3 sequences, 5.2% of them singletons. Sequenced sample: PBMCs. Receptors originate from a woman aged 25 to 39 with multiple sclerosis.

This clonotype was observed a few times. This chain connects TRBV14 to TRBJ2-3; TRBD2 might be the D (6 bases). Germline V gene data show CDR1 as SGHDN and CDR2 as FVKESK. V was trimmed by 4 bases and J by 0 bases, leaving 14 bases between them. The CDR3 is made up of 16 amino acids. The CDR3, as DNA: TGTGCCAGCAGCCTTGGGGGACTGTATAGCACAGATACGCAGTATTTT. It translates to CASSLGGLYSTDTQYF.

This clonotype has ten or more counts. The V gene is TRBV7-8, the J gene TRBJ1-2, with unresolved D. Trimming took 5 bases from V and 4 from J, leaving 17 bases between them. CDR3 size: 15 residues. CDR1 SGHVS and CDR2 FQNEAQ come from the germline V gene. The CDR3 sequence is CASSPRTAISYGYTF. Here the CDR3 DNA reads TGTGCCAGCAGCCCTCGGACTGCCATTAGCTATGGCTACACCTTC.

In this sample, this clonotype turned up many times. The V call is TRBV20-1, the J call TRBJ1-6, with TRBD1 matching 7 bases. The V gene's germline CDR1 is DFQATT and CDR2 SNEGSKA (reference sequence). The CDR3 length is 16 residues. The junction had 4 bases not matched to a gene; V was cut back by 2 bases and J by 0 bases. The CDR3 nucleotides are TGCAGTGCTAGATGGGAGGGGGCCTCCTATAATTCACCCCTCCACTTT. Protein sequence: CSARWEGASYNSPLHF.

This clonotype was picked up one time. A read error may account for a junction end that differs from germline. The J gene is TRBJ1-4, the V gene TRBV15, with 7 bases that match TRBD1. The CDR3 contains 15 residues. Germline V gene lookup returns CDR1 LNHNV and CDR2 YYDKDF (reference sequence). The CDR3 sequence is CVTSRPTGIGEKLFF. DNA of the CDR3: TGTGTCACCAGCAGACCGACAGGGATCGGTGAAAAACTGTTTTTT.

This clonotype was seen many times. V and J are TRBV5-6 and TRBJ2-7; TRBD2 might be the D (5 bases). Per the germline V gene, CDR1 is SGHDT and CDR2 is YYEEEE. The V and J ends lost 7 bases and 2 bases respectively, with 22 bases between them. The CDR3 runs to 16 residues. This CDR3 reads CASSPLGEIYTYEQYF. The CDR3 DNA reads as TGTGCCAGCTCCCCCCTCGGGGAGATCTACACCTACGAGCAGTACTTC. Looking up the rest from reference TRBV5-6 and TRBJ2-7 gives the full variable domain: DAGVTQSPTHLIKTRGQQVTLRCSPKSGHDTVSWYQQALGQGPQFIFQYYEEEERQRGNFPDRFSGHQFPNYSSELNVNALLLGDSALYLCASSPLGEIYTYEQYFGPGTRLTVT.

The V call is TRBV5-1, the J call TRBJ2-5; 8 nucleotides agree with TRBD1. Germline V gene sequence: CDR1 SGHRS, CDR2 YFSETQ. The CDR3 sequence is 15 residues long. The J segment lost 5 bases and the V segment lost 4 bases, leaving 10 bases of the junction unmatched. The CDR3 DNA follows: TGCGCCAGCAGCCCCCGTCCAGGGGGCCCGGAGACCCAGTACTTC. It yields the protein CASSPRPGGPETQYF.

This clonotype was counted at least ten times. An end of the junction does not agree with germline; a read error may underlie this. The rearrangement joins TRBV4-2 to TRBJ1-5, with no clear D. Germline V gene sequence: CDR1 LGHNA, CDR2 YNFKEQ. This CDR3 region has 16 residues. In DNA, the CDR3 is TGTGCCAGCAGCCAAACCAACAGTAAACTCAATCAGCCCCAGAATTTT. Protein product: CASSQTNSKLNQPQNF.

This clonotype was found a few times. The chain employs TRBV12-3 or TRBV12-4 and TRBJ1-2; D unresolved. Trimming shortened V by 5 bases and J by 4 bases, and 8 bases separated the two germline ends. This CDR3 spans 12 amino acids. The CDR3, as DNA: TGTGCCAGCAGTCCAATGGTCTATGGCTACACCTTC. This codes for CASSPMVYGYTF.

This clonotype was recorded a few times. V usage is TRBV20-1 and J usage is TRBJ1-2, with no clear D. Trimming stripped 2 bases from V and 5 bases from J, with 12 bases between. This CDR3 has 13 amino acids. The germline V gene encodes CDR1 DFQATT and CDR2 SNEGSKA (reference sequence). CDR3 coding DNA: TGCAGTGCTAGAACCCAGGCCTCATATGGCTACACCTTC. Translated: CSARTQASYGYTF.

This clonotype has at least ten counts. The J gene is TRBJ2-7, the V gene TRBV7-8, with 8 bases matching TRBD1. This CDR3 contains 14 residues. Per germline, CDR1 SGHVS and CDR2 FQNEAQ. The V gene end was trimmed by 8 bases and the J gene end by 4 bases; junction bases not matched to a gene: 10. As DNA, the CDR3 is TGTGCCAGCTGGGGGCTGACAGGGGAATACGAGCAGTACTTC. Its protein product is CASWGLTGEYEQYF. Looking up the rest from reference TRBV7-8 and TRBJ2-7 gives the full variable domain: GAGVSQSPRYKVAKRGQDVALRCDPISGHVSLFWYQQALGQGPEFLTYFQNEAQLDKSGLPSDRFFAERPEGSVSTLKIQRTQQEDSAVYLCASWGLTGEYEQYFGPGTRLTVT.

Ten or more counts support this clonotype. The chain recombines TRBV5-1 with TRBJ2-2, with 8 bases that match TRBD1. This CDR3 has 15 residues. J was trimmed by 5 bases and V by 4 bases; bases with no gene match: 7. Per the germline V gene, CDR1 is SGHRS and CDR2 is YFSETQ. The CDR3 region has the DNA TGCGCCAGCAGCGCGCGGACAGGGTTTACCGGGGAGCTGTTTTTT. Translated: CASSARTGFTGELFF.

This clonotype was detected many times. This chain uses TRBV5-1 with TRBJ2-3; perhaps TRBD2 as D (6 bases). The CDR3 is made up of 14 amino acids. Looked up from germline, CDR1 is SGHRS and CDR2 is YFSETQ. Trimming left V 4 bases short and J 0 bases short, with 9 bases between. The CDR3 coding sequence is TGCGCCAGCAGCGAGGGACTTAGCACAGATACGCAGTATTTT. Translation: CASSEGLSTDTQYF.

The chain has TRBV7-8 and TRBJ2-1; TRBD2 might be the D (6 bases). This CDR3 has 16 amino acids. Germline CDR1 and CDR2: SGHVS and FQNEAQ. Trimming removed 5 bases at V and 7 bases at J, with 21 bases between. CDR3 in amino acids: CASSEGFGGYRNEQFF. CDR3 coding DNA: TGTGCCAGCAGCGAAGGGTTCGGGGGTTATAGGAATGAGCAGTTCTTC.

This clonotype was recorded at least ten times. V and J are TRBV29-1 and TRBJ1-1; D not certain. With 6 bases removed from V and 4 bases from J, the gap between germline ends came to 15 bases. Germline CDR1 is SQVTM and CDR2 is ANQGSEA. The CDR3 totals 13 residues. As DNA, the CDR3 is TGCAGCGTCAACCCCGGAGTGGGCACTGAAGCTTTCTTT. It yields the protein CSVNPGVGTEAFF. Variable domain in full (rest from reference TRBV29-1 and TRBJ1-1): SAVISQKPSRDICQRGTSLTIQCQVDSQVTMMFWYRQQPGQSLTLIATANQGSEATYESGFVIDKFPISRPNLTFSTLTVSNMSPEDSSIYLCSVNPGVGTEAFFGQGTRLTVV.

This clonotype came up many times. The chain carries TRBV20-1 and TRBJ1-1; TRBD1 is a possible D gene (5 bases). This CDR3 region has 13 residues. The germline CDR1 and CDR2 sequences are DFQATT and SNEGSKA (reference sequence). The CDR3 DNA reads TGCACCGCGGAGGACACGATGAACACTGAAGCTTTCTTT. The encoded protein is CTAEDTMNTEAFF.

This clonotype was seen a few times. Compared with germline, one end of the junction differs, possibly owing to a read error. The V call is TRBV12-3 or TRBV12-4, the J call TRBJ1-1; no definite D call. The CDR3 runs 13 residues. This CDR3 is CVSSLMGDTEAFF. Written as DNA, the CDR3 is TGTGTCAGCAGTTTGATGGGAGACACTGAAGCTTTCTTT.

This clonotype occurred a few times. The chain employs TRBV10-3 and TRBJ1-1; 7 bases align to TRBD1. Trimming at V came to 8 bases and at J to 4 bases, leaving 1 base not matched to a gene. The CDR3 runs to 11 residues. Germline V gives CDR1 ENHRY, CDR2 SYGVKD. The chain's CDR3 is CAIQGGTEAFF. The CDR3 DNA sequence: TGTGCCATCCAGGGGGGCACTGAAGCTTTCTTT.

This clonotype was detected ten times or more. This chain links TRBV20-1 with TRBJ2-5, with unresolved D. Germline CDR1 is DFQATT and CDR2 is SNEGSKA (reference sequence). The V end was cut by 3 bases, the J end by 2 bases, with 13 bases between. CDR3 length: 14 amino acids. This CDR3 reads CSASKRQLQETQYF. The CDR3 DNA sequence: TGCAGTGCTAGCAAACGGCAGCTTCAAGAGACCCAGTACTTC.

This clonotype has only a few counts. This could be a read error, since a much larger clone is one nucleotide away. V and J are TRBV9 and TRBJ1-6; D call uncertain. This CDR3 region has 14 residues. CDR1 is SGDLS, CDR2 YYNGEE, per germline. V was trimmed by 1 base and J by 6 bases, leaving 8 bases between them. CDR3 DNA sequence: TGTGCCAGCAGCGTAAGTGAAATTAATTCACCCCTCCACTTT. It yields the protein CASSVSEINSPLHF.

This clonotype has only a few counts. This chain connects TRBV5-1 to TRBJ2-3; D is uncertain. The CDR3 spans 14 residues. Germline V gives CDR1 SGHRS, CDR2 YFSETQ. Trimming shortened V by 0 bases and J by 1 base, and 6 bases separated the two germline ends. CDR3 bases: TGCGCCAGCAGCTTGGCGGACCGCACAGATACGCAGTATTTT. This codes for CASSLADRTDTQYF.

This clonotype was counted many times. The V call is TRBV7-9, the J call TRBJ1-1, with a tentative D call TRBD1 (6 bases). Germline assignment: CDR1 SEHNR and CDR2 FQNEAQ (reference sequence). Trimming pared 7 bases from V and 3 bases from J, leaving 15 bases between. The CDR3 runs to 14 residues. The CDR3 DNA follows: TGTGCCAGCAACGTCGCGGGGGCGGACACTGAAGCTTTCTTT. As protein: CASNVAGADTEAFF. Based on the CDR3 plus reference TRBV7-9 and TRBJ1-1, the full variable domain is DTGVSQNPRHKITKRGQNVTFRCDPISEHNRLYWYRQTLGQGPEFLTYFQNEAQLEKSRLLSDRFSAERPKGSFSTLEIQRTEQGDSAMYLCASNVAGADTEAFFGQGTRLTVV.

This clonotype was recorded at least ten times. The genes are TRBV20-1 and TRBJ2-6; TRBD1 agrees at 7 bases. The CDR3 length is 15 residues. Trimming at V came to 2 bases and at J to 2 bases, leaving 3 bases not matched to a gene. CDR1 DFQATT and CDR2 SNEGSKA come from the germline V gene (reference sequence). The CDR3 protein is CSARPTGAGANVLTF. As DNA, the CDR3 is TGCAGTGCTAGACCTACAGGGGCTGGGGCCAACGTCCTGACTTTC.

This clonotype was counted between two and nine times. The rearrangement links TRBV10-3 to TRBJ2-7, with D hard to call. V was pared by 10 bases and J by 7 bases, with 11 bases between. Germline CDR1 is ENHRY and CDR2 is SYGVKD. The CDR3 loop spans 10 amino acids. The CDR3 DNA reads TGTGCCACACGCCAGGAAGAGCAGTACTTC. Translated, it gives CATRQEEQYF.

This clonotype was found many times. The chain recombines TRBV6-2 or TRBV6-3 with TRBJ1-1; D not resolved. This CDR3 spans 13 amino acids. V lost 9 bases and J lost 6, with 17 bases in between. CDR1 and CDR2 from the germline V gene are MNHEY and SVGEGT. CDR3 DNA: TGTGCCAGTTCGGACTTACCCTACGCTGAAGCTTTCTTT. Protein product: CASSDLPYAEAFF.

This clonotype occurred a few times. The rearrangement uses TRBV18 and TRBJ2-7, with D unresolved. The CDR3 sequence is 14 residues long. Looked up from germline, CDR1 is KGHSH and CDR2 is LQKENI. With 0 bases removed from V and 2 bases from J, the gap between germline ends came to 8 bases. CDR3 bases: TGTGCCAGCTCACCACCCTGGAGAACCTACGAGCAGTACTTC. Protein sequence: CASSPPWRTYEQYF.

The sample holds one count of this clonotype. The V and J genes are TRBV7-9 and TRBJ1-2; 11 bases align to TRBD1. Losses at the gene ends were 6 bases for V and 6 bases for J; bases not matched to a gene: 9. The CDR3 totals 15 residues. CDR1 is SEHNR and CDR2 is FQNEAQ in the germline V gene (reference sequence). CDR3 coding DNA: TGTGCCAGCAGTTCCGGGACAGGGGGACGAAATGGCTACACCTTC. Translated: CASSSGTGGRNGYTF.

This clonotype was counted between two and nine times. This chain connects TRBV5-4 to TRBJ1-6, with TRBD1 matching over 9 bases. Germline-derived CDR1 and CDR2 are SGHNT and YYREEE (reference sequence). The CDR3 is 15 residues long. V was pared by 0 bases and J by 8 bases, with 3 bases of the junction left unmatched. The CDR3 DNA reads TGTGCCAGCAGCTTGGAACAGGGGGCCGATTCACCCCTCCACTTT. This sequence encodes CASSLEQGADSPLHF.

V is TRBV27 and J is TRBJ1-6, with 10 bases fitting TRBD1. Germline V gives CDR1 MNHEY, CDR2 SMNVEV (reference sequence). The CDR3 extends over 18 amino acids. The V segment lost 1 base and the J segment 5 bases; nucleotides outside the gene matches: 8. In DNA form, the CDR3 reads TGTGCCAGCAGTTTATTACGGGGACAGGGGCTTAATAATTCACCCCTCCACTTT. Protein: CASSLLRGQGLNNSPLHF.

In its sample, this clonotype was seen a few times. A single base separates this from a much larger clone, so it may be a read error. The V and J genes are TRBV20-1 and TRBJ2-1, with a tentative D call TRBD2 (6 bases). Germline CDR1 is DFQATT and CDR2 is SNEGSKA (reference sequence). Trimming stripped 4 bases from V and 8 bases from J, with 15 bases between. The CDR3 contains 13 residues. The CDR3 loop is CSAIRTGDDEQFF. CDR3 nucleotide sequence: TGCAGTGCTATTCGGACGGGGGATGATGAGCAGTTCTTC.

This clonotype was observed at least ten times. The chain links TRBV6-5 to TRBJ2-1, with a possible D match to TRBD2 (6 bases). The CDR3 loop spans 13 amino acids. Germline V lookup: CDR1 MNHEY, CDR2 SVGAGI. V was shortened by 5 bases and J by 6 bases, with 11 bases between the two germline ends. The CDR3 DNA reads as TGTGCCAGCAGTGAGCGGGCACTCAATGAGCAGTTCTTC. It codes for CASSERALNEQFF.

This clonotype was picked up many times. In nucleotides, the CDR3 is TGCAGTGCTTTCGAGGTTAGCGGAAGCACAGATACGCAGTATTTT. It encodes CSAFEVSGSTDTQYF. The chain links TRBV20-1 to TRBJ2-3; D possibly corresponds to TRBD2 (6 bases). Germline-derived CDR1 and CDR2 are DFQATT and SNEGSKA (reference sequence). Trimming shortened V by 5 bases and J by 0 bases, and 15 bases separated the two germline ends. The CDR3 extends over 15 amino acids.

Turning to this clonotype: One base away lies a much larger clone, so this may be a sequencing read error. The chain has TRBV5-1 and TRBJ1-6; no reliable D call. The ends were cut back, 0 bases at V and 6 bases at J, with 7 bases in the middle. Germline V gene sequence: CDR1 SGHRS, CDR2 YFSETQ. This CDR3 spans 14 amino acids. The CDR3 DNA follows: TGCGCCAGCAGCTTGGCCGGAATTAATTCACCCCTCCACTTT. Translation: CASSLAGINSPLHF.